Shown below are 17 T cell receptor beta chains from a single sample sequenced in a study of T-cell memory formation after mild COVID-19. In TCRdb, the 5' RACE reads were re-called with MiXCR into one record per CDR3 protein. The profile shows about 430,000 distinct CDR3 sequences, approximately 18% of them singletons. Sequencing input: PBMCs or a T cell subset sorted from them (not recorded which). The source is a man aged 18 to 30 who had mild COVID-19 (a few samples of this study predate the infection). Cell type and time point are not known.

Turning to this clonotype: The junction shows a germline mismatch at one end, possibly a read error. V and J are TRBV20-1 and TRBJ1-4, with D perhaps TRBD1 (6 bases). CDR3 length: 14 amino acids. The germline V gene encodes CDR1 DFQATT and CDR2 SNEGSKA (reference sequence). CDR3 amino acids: CSAPVGTHDEKLIF. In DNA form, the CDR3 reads TGCAGTGCTCCGGTCGGGACACATGATGAAAAACTGATTTTT.

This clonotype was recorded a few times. Here the CDR3 reads CASSLAPFRTYEQYF. CDR3 nucleotide sequence: TGTGCCAGCAGCTTAGCGCCGTTTAGGACCTACGAGCAGTACTTC. The rearrangement joins TRBV7-2 to TRBJ2-7, with D uncertain. Trimming stripped 0 bases from V and 2 bases from J, with 11 bases between. The germline gives CDR1 SGHTA, CDR2 FQGNSA. The CDR3 consists of 15 residues.

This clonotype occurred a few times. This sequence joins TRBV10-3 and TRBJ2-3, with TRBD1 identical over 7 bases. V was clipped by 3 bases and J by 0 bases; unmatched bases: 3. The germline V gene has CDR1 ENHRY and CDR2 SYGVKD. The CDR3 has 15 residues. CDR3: CAISDNRGSTDTQYF. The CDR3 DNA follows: TGTGCCATCAGTGACAACAGGGGTAGCACAGATACGCAGTATTTT.

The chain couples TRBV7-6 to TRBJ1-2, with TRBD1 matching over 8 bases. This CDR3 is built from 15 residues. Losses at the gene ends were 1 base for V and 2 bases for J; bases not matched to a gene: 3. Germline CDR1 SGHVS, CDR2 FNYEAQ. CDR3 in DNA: TGTGCCAGCAGCTTAGTGGGACAGGCAAACTATGGCTACACCTTC. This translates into CASSLVGQANYGYTF.

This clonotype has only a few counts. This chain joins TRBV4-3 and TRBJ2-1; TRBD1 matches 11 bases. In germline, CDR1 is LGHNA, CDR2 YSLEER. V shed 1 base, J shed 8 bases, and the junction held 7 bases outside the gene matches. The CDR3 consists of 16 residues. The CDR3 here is CASSQAGTGGWDEQFF. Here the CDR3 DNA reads TGCGCCAGCAGCCAAGCCGGGACAGGGGGGTGGGATGAGCAGTTCTTC.

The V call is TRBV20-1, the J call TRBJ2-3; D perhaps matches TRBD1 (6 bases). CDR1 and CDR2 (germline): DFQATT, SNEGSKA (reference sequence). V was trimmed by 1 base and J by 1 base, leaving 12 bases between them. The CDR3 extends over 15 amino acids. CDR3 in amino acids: CSARVFSGGTDTQYF. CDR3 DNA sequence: TGCAGTGCTAGAGTTTTTTCAGGGGGCACAGATACGCAGTATTTT.

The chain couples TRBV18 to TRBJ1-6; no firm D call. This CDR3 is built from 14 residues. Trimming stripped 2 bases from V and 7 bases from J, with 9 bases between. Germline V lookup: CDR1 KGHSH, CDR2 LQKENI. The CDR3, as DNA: TGTGCCAGCTCACCATCGGTTCAGAATTCACCCCTCCACTTT. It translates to CASSPSVQNSPLHF.

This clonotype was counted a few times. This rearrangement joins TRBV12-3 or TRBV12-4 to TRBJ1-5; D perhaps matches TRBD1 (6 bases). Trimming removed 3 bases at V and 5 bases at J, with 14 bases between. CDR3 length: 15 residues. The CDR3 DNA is TGTGCCAGCAGTTTGAGTAGTCAGGGGTATCAGCCCCAGCATTTT. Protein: CASSLSSQGYQPQHF.

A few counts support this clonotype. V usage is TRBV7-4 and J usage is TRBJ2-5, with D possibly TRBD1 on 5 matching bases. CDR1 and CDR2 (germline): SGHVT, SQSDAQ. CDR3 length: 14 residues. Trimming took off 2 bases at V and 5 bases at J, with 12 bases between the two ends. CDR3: CASSLSVPGETQYF. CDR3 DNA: TGTGCCAGCAGCTTATCAGTCCCAGGGGAGACCCAGTACTTC.

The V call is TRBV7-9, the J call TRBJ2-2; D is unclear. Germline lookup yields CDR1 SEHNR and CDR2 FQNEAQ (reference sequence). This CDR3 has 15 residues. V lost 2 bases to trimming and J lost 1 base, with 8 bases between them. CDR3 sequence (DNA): TGTGCCAGCAGCTTAAGCATTGGGAACACCGGGGAGCTGTTTTTT. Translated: CASSLSIGNTGELFF.

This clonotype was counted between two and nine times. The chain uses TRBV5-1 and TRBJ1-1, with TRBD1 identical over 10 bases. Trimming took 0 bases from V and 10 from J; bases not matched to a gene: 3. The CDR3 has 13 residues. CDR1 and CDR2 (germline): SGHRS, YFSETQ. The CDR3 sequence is CASSLARTGGAFF. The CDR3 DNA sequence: TGCGCCAGCAGCTTGGCCAGGACAGGGGGAGCTTTCTTT.

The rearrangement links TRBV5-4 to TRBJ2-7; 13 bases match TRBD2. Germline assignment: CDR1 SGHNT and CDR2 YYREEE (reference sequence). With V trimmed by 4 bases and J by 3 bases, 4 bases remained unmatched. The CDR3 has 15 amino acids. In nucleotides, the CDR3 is TGTGCCAGCAGCGGGGGACTAGCGGGGCACTACGAGCAGTACGTC. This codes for CASSGGLAGHYEQYV.

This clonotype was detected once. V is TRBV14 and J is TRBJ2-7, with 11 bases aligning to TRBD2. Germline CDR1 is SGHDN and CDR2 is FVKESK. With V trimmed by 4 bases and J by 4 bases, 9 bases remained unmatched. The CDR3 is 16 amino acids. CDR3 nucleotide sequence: TGTGCCAGCAGCCCGAGGGGACTAGCGGCGAATTACGAGCAGTACGTC. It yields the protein CASSPRGLAANYEQYV.

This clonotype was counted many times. The CDR3 sequence: CASSHRQEETQYF. In DNA form, the CDR3 reads TGCGCCAGCAGCCATAGACAGGAAGAGACCCAGTACTTC. The chain has TRBV5-1 and TRBJ2-5, with TRBD1 as a possible D gene (6 bases). Germline CDR1 is SGHRS and CDR2 is YFSETQ. Trimming shortened V by 4 bases and J by 3 bases, and 10 bases separated the two germline ends. The CDR3 extends over 13 amino acids. Using reference TRBV5-1 and TRBJ2-5 for the parts outside the CDR3, the full variable domain is KAGVTQTPRYLIKTRGQQVTLSCSPISGHRSVSWYQQTPGQGLQFLFEYFSETQRNKGNFPGRFSGRQFSNSRSEMNVSTLELGDSALYLCASSHRQEETQYFGPGTRLLVL.

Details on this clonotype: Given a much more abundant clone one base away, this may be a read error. CDR3 nucleotides: TGTGCCACCAGTGGTCCGGGACAGAACACCGGGGAGCTGTTTTTT. It specifies CATSGPGQNTGELFF. The J gene is TRBJ2-2, the V gene TRBV24-1; tentative D call: TRBD1 (6 bases). The germline V and J ends were trimmed by 5 bases and 1 base, with 10 bases remaining between them. Germline V gene lookup returns CDR1 KGHDR and CDR2 SFDVKD. The CDR3 totals 15 residues.

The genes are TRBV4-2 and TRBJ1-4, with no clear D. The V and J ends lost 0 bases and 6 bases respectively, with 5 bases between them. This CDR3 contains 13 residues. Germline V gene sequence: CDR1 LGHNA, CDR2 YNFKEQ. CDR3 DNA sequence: TGTGCCAGCAGCCAAGACTTGTATGAAAAACTGTTTTTT. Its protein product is CASSQDLYEKLFF.

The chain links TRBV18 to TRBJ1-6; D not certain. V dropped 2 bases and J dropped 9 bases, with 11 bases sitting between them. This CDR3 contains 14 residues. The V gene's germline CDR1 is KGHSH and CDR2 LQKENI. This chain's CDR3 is CASSPGAGGSPLHF. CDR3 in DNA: TGTGCCAGCTCACCAGGAGCAGGAGGTTCACCCCTCCACTTT.